The 7 T cell receptor beta chains given below trace back to one sample, sequenced in a study of T cell responses to AZD1222 COVID-19 vaccine. Only in-frame clones appear in the TCRdb table, and some are missing; sequencing was by immunoSEQ multiplex PCR. This sample carries 110,000 to 150,000 clones, roughly 90% of them seen once, and the ten largest clones take just over 3%. The sample consisted of peripheral blood, taken on day 0 of AZD1222 vaccination. Receptor source: an adult in good health.

This chain uses TRBV3-1 (or the pseudogene TRBV3-2) with TRBJ1-3; D unclear. Germline V CDR1 and CDR2: LGHDT, YNNKEL (reference sequence). V was pared by 5 bases and J by 0 bases, with 11 bases between. The CDR3 totals 15 residues. CDR3 in DNA: TGTGCCAGCAGCAATCCACCGTTCTCTGGAAACACCATATATTTT. It encodes CASSNPPFSGNTIYF.

The V gene is TRBV18, the J gene TRBJ1-3; 7 bases line up with TRBD1. Per germline, CDR1 KGHSH and CDR2 LQKENI. This CDR3 has 15 residues. With 3 bases clipped from V and 2 bases from J, the junction kept 4 bases outside the gene matches. CDR3 nucleotide sequence: TGTGCCAGCTCACCTAAGACAGGGACTGGAAACACCATATATTTT. It is translated as CASSPKTGTGNTIYF.

This chain joins TRBV21-1 and TRBJ2-1; TRBD1 is the table's D call and was not checked against the DNA. TRBV21-1 is labeled a pseudogene. There are 16 residues in the CDR3. Here the CDR3 reads CASSKAHRDRVNEQFF. The CDR3, as DNA: TGTGCCAGCAGCAAAGCGCACCGGGACAGGGTCAATGAGCAGTTCTTC.

In its sample, this clone was seen a few times. The rearrangement uses TRBV4-3 and TRBJ2-3; D call uncertain. V was shortened by 0 bases and J by 6 bases, with 13 bases between the two germline ends. Germline CDR1 is LGHNA and CDR2 is YSLEER. The CDR3 consists of 15 residues. The CDR3 here is CASSQDYGELDTQYF. CDR3 nucleotide sequence: TGCGCCAGCAGCCAAGATTACGGAGAGTTGGATACGCAGTATTTT.

This clone showed up just a few times. This chain links TRBV10-2 with TRBJ1-1; D is possibly TRBD1 (5 bases). This CDR3 comprises 14 residues. V shed 9 bases and J shed 2 bases, with 16 bases lying between them. The germline V gene has CDR1 WSHSY and CDR2 SAAADI. The CDR3 nucleotides read TGCGCCAGTCGGGAAGGGGCCGCAAACACTGAAGCTTTCTTT. It specifies CASREGAANTEAFF.

This clone is a singleton in its sample. The V gene is TRBV12-5, the J gene TRBJ1-1; the D gene is possibly TRBD1 (5 bases). CDR3 length: 16 amino acids. The ends were cut back, 2 bases at V and 0 bases at J, with 13 bases in the middle. Germline V gene data show CDR1 as LGHNT and CDR2 as FRNRAP. In DNA, the CDR3 is TGTGCTAGTGGTTTGTACGGGGGAGCCTTGAACACTGAAGCTTTCTTT. It codes for CASGLYGGALNTEAFF.

The chain carries TRBV6-8 and TRBJ1-1; D is uncertain. The CDR3 contains 14 residues. The V end was cut by 2 bases, the J end by 1 base, with 8 bases between. CDR1 is MNHGY and CDR2 is SAAAGT in the germline V gene. The CDR3, as DNA: TGTGCCAGCAGTTACAGGGCCCCGAACACTGAAGCTTTCTTT. It encodes CASSYRAPNTEAFF.